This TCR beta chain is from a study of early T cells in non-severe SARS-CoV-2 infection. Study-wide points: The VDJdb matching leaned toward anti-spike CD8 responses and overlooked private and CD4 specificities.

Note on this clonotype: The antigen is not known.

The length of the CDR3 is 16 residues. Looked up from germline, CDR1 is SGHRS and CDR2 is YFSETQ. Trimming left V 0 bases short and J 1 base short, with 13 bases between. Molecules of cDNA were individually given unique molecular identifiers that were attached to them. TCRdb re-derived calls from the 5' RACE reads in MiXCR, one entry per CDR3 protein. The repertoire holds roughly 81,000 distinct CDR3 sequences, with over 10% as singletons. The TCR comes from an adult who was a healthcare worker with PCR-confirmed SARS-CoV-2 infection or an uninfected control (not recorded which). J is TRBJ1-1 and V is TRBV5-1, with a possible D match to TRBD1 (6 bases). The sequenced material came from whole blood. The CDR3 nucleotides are TGCGCCAGCAGCTTGGCAACGGGGGCGGGGAACACTGAAGCTTTCTTT. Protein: CASSLATGAGNTEAFF.